This T cell receptor (beta chain) appears in the sequencing data of a study of shared clonotypes between healthy human individuals. CDR1 LNHDA and CDR2 SQIVND come from the germline V gene (reference sequence). This CDR3 is 15 amino acids long. The ends lost 10 bases at V and 2 bases at J; junction bases unmatched: 7. Only in-frame clones appear in the TCRdb table, and some are missing; sequencing was by immunoSEQ multiplex PCR. This table holds millions of clones, 85% to 95% found once. The origin of this receptor is a man aged 18 to 30 in good health. The genes are TRBV19 and TRBJ2-5; 13 bases agree with TRBD2. Sequencing was done on a sample of naive CD4+ T cells sorted from blood. Specified subset: CD45RA+ positively selected. The CDR3 DNA reads TGTGCCACCCGGACTAGCGGGGGCTTACAAGAGACCCAGTACTTC. This sequence encodes CATRTSGGLQETQYF.